This T cell receptor (beta chain) comes out of a study of type 1 and type 2 diabetes patients. Study-wide context: CD4+ or CD8+ T cells were positively selected from PBMCs with microbeads. Overall study findings and caveats: Type 2 diabetes repertoires were more diverse than type 1 diabetes repertoires.

As to this clonotype: The target antigen is unknown.

PCR was run on genomic DNA. Multiplex PCR with 30 forward and 13 reverse primers amplified the TCR beta CDR3. TCRdb itself ran the multiplex PCR reads through MiXCR, one entry per CDR3 protein. The table has 280,000 or so distinct CDR3 sequences, around 47% seen once. Material: peripheral blood mononuclear cells (PBMCs). The sequence was collected from a man in his late teens or twenties with type 2 diabetes.

The DNA of the CDR3 is TGTGCCTGGAGTCCCGGGACTTCTCCTACCAACGAGCAGTACTTC. Translating it yields CAWSPGTSPTNEQYF. V is TRBV30 and J is TRBJ2-7; D might be TRBD2 (6 bases). Per germline, CDR1 GTSNPN and CDR2 SVGIG (reference sequence). The V end was cut by 2 bases, the J end by 5 bases, with 19 bases between. There are 15 residues in the CDR3.